The 29 T cell receptor beta chains given below trace back to one sample, sequenced in a study of blood T cell repertoires in COVID-19. TCRdb keeps only in-frame clones here, not all; method: immunoSEQ multiplex PCR. The table lists under 150,000 clones, around nine tenths of them singletons. The sequenced material came from peripheral blood. The receptor set was obtained from a man aged 50-59 years with active or convalescent COVID-19.

This sequence joins TRBV9 and TRBJ2-3; TRBD1 might be the D (6 bases). The CDR3 consists of 14 residues. CDR1 and CDR2 from the germline V gene are SGDLS and YYNGEE. Trimming pared 0 bases from V and 3 bases from J, leaving 8 bases between. CDR3 amino acids: CASSVADRTDTQYF. The CDR3 coding sequence is TGTGCCAGCAGCGTAGCGGACAGAACAGATACGCAGTATTTT. Drawing the rest from reference TRBV9 and TRBJ2-3, the complete variable domain is DSGVTQTPKHLITATGQRVTLRCSPRSGDLSVYWYQQSLDQGLQFLIQYYNGEERAKGNILERFSAQQFPDLHSELNLSSLELGDSALYFCASSVADRTDTQYFGPGTRLTVL.

The chain carries TRBV29-1 and TRBJ2-1, with D unclear. This CDR3 is 12 amino acids long. CDR1 and CDR2 (germline): SQVTM, ANQGSEA. V was shortened by 3 bases and J by 8 bases, with 11 bases between the two germline ends. The DNA for the CDR3 is TGCAGCGTTGACCGCCTATCCGATGAGCAGTTCTTC. Translation gives CSVDRLSDEQFF.

The chain recombines TRBV4-2 with TRBJ2-3; 8 nucleotides agree with TRBD2. The CDR3 has 15 residues. The V gene's germline CDR1 is LGHNA and CDR2 YNFKEQ. After removal of 1 base from V and 1 base from J, the junction contained 1 base not matched to a gene. CDR3 nucleotides: TGTGCCAGCAGCCAAGCCGGGGGGGGCACAGATACGCAGTATTTT. The encoded protein is CASSQAGGGTDTQYF.

This clone was seen just once. The chain carries TRBV29-1 and TRBJ2-5, with D possibly matching TRBD1 (6 bases). CDR1 and CDR2 from the germline V gene are SQVTM and ANQGSEA. V was cut by 6 bases and J by 2 bases, with 10 bases left in between. This CDR3 spans 12 amino acids. CDR3 DNA sequence: TGCAGCGTGGAAACAGGGCAAGAGACCCAGTACTTC. Its protein product is CSVETGQETQYF. Filled out from reference TRBV29-1 and TRBJ2-5, the complete variable domain reads SAVISQKPSRDICQRGTSLTIQCQVDSQVTMMFWYRQQPGQSLTLIATANQGSEATYESGFVIDKFPISRPNLTFSTLTVSNMSPEDSSIYLCSVETGQETQYFGPGTRLLVL.

The V gene is TRBV5-5, the J gene TRBJ1-5, with 8 bases matching TRBD1. The CDR3 spans 15 residues. Trimming took 4 bases from V and 3 from J; bases not matched to a gene: 6. CDR1 and CDR2 from the germline V gene are SGHKS and YYEKEE (reference sequence). Here the CDR3 DNA reads TGTGCCAGCAGCCGGGGACAGGCAATCAATCAGCCCCAGCATTTT. Its protein is CASSRGQAINQPQHF.

This clone has more than one count but fewer than ten. The chain employs TRBV7-8 and TRBJ2-1; D perhaps matches TRBD2 (5 bases). This CDR3 is built from 14 residues. Deletions cut 5 bases from V and 9 bases from J, with 17 bases between. Germline V gives CDR1 SGHVS, CDR2 FQNEAQ. The CDR3 spells CASSPDPRAVEQFF. The CDR3 nucleotides are TGTGCCAGCAGCCCCGATCCGCGAGCGGTTGAGCAGTTCTTC.

The chain recombines TRBV6-5 with TRBJ2-5; possibly TRBD1 for D (8 bases). Germline values: CDR1 MNHEY, CDR2 SVGAGI. V was trimmed by 6 bases and J by 8 bases, leaving 16 bases between them. This CDR3 region has 13 residues. This chain's CDR3 is CASRKQGEGTQYF. CDR3 nucleotide sequence: TGTGCCAGCAGAAAACAGGGGGAGGGAACCCAGTACTTC.

J is TRBJ2-5 and V is TRBV25-1; maybe TRBD1 (6 bases). Germline V gives CDR1 MGHDK, CDR2 SYGVNS. The V end lost 5 bases, the J end lost 4 bases, and 11 bases lay between the germline ends. The CDR3 has 13 residues. The chain's CDR3 is CASSFGGRETQYF. CDR3 DNA sequence: TGTGCCAGCAGTTTTGGGGGCCGAGAGACCCAGTACTTC.

The chain combines TRBV19 with TRBJ1-1; 10 nucleotides agree with TRBD1. The V and J ends lost 7 bases and 0 bases, in that order; junction bases with no gene match: 5. The CDR3 is 15 residues long. The germline gives CDR1 LNHDA, CDR2 SQIVND (reference sequence). This CDR3 reads CASTRQGAMNTEAFF. The CDR3 bases are TGTGCCAGTACCCGACAGGGGGCGATGAACACTGAAGCTTTCTTT.

This sequence joins TRBV24-1 and TRBJ1-5; D unclear. This CDR3 has 14 amino acids. Trimming removed 4 bases from V and 6 bases from J, with 12 bases in between. CDR1 is KGHDR, CDR2 SFDVKD, per germline. The CDR3 bases are TGTGCCACCAGTGACTCCTGGACTGCTCAGCCCCAGCATTTT. Translating it yields CATSDSWTAQPQHF.

This chain links TRBV11-3 with TRBJ2-3, with 8 bases matching TRBD2. The trim removed 1 base at V and 5 bases at J, leaving 11 bases unmatched. Germline V gene sequence: CDR1 SGHNT, CDR2 YENEEA. CDR3 size: 17 residues. This CDR3 is CASSLGSGRGGGDTQYF. The DNA of the CDR3 is TGTGCCAGCAGCTTAGGATCTGGCCGGGGGGGCGGAGATACGCAGTATTTT.

V usage is TRBV2 and J usage is TRBJ1-2; D may be TRBD1 (5 bases). Germline V gene lookup returns CDR1 SNHLY and CDR2 FYNNEI. The CDR3 is 12 amino acids. Trimming removed 7 bases at V and 14 bases at J, with 20 bases between. This CDR3 reads CASKVRDPLCTF. CDR3 DNA sequence: TGTGCCAGCAAAGTGCGGGACCCCTTATGTACCTTC. The full variable domain, completed using reference TRBV2 and TRBJ1-2, is EPEVTQTPSHQVTQMGQEVILRCVPISNHLYFYWYRQILGQKVEFLVSFYNNEISEKSEIFDDQFSVERPDGSNFTLKIRSTKLEDSAMYFCASKVRDPLCTFGSGTRLTVV.

This clone has just a few counts. The chain combines TRBV10-2 with TRBJ2-5; 12 nucleotides match TRBD2. V lost 6 bases to trimming and J lost 1 base; unmatched junction nucleotides: 0. Germline assignment: CDR1 WSHSY and CDR2 SAAADI. This CDR3 region has 14 residues. The CDR3 here is CASRLAGGQETQYF. The CDR3 nucleotides read TGCGCCAGCAGACTAGCGGGGGGCCAAGAGACCCAGTACTTC.

V and J are TRBV25-1 and TRBJ2-7; 8 bases align to TRBD2. The CDR3 covers 15 residues. The V segment lost 0 bases and the J segment 10 bases; nucleotides outside the gene matches: 11. Germline values: CDR1 MGHDK, CDR2 SYGVNS. The CDR3 DNA reads TGTGCCAGCAGTGAATATAGGCGGGAGGATTCCGAACAGTACTTC. It is translated as CASSEYRREDSEQYF.

The chain couples TRBV6-5 to TRBJ1-6; 8 nucleotides align to TRBD1. V was clipped by 0 bases and J by 7 bases; unmatched bases: 5. Germline-derived CDR1 and CDR2 are MNHEY and SVGAGI. There are 16 residues in the CDR3. CDR3 amino acids: CASSYSPTGENSPLHF. The DNA for the CDR3 is TGTGCCAGCAGTTACTCTCCGACAGGGGAGAATTCACCCCTCCACTTT.

This rearrangement joins TRBV5-4 to TRBJ1-3, with D perhaps TRBD1 (5 bases). Trimming shortened V by 0 bases and J by 7 bases, and 14 bases separated the two germline ends. The germline gives CDR1 SGHNT, CDR2 YYREEE (reference sequence). This CDR3 contains 15 residues. In DNA form, the CDR3 reads TGTGCCAGCAGCTTGGTTCAGGGTCGGGTGAACACCATATATTTT. It translates to CASSLVQGRVNTIYF. Based on the CDR3 plus reference TRBV5-4 and TRBJ1-3, the full variable domain is ETGVTQSPTHLIKTRGQQVTLRCSSQSGHNTVSWYQQALGQGPQFIFQYYREEENGRGNFPPRFSGLQFPNYSSELNVNALELDDSALYLCASSLVQGRVNTIYFGEGSWLTVV.

Turning to this clone: Other DNA sequences of this sample code for an identical CDR3. The chain joins TRBV7-8 to TRBJ1-1; D is ambiguous. Trimming left V 2 bases short and J 2 bases short, with 6 bases between. Germline V gene data show CDR1 as SGHVS and CDR2 as FQNEAQ. The CDR3 is 13 residues long. CDR3 bases: TGTGCCAGCAGCTTAACGGGTAACACTGAAGCTTTCTTT. As protein: CASSLTGNTEAFF. The whole variable domain, filled in from reference TRBV7-8 and TRBJ1-1, reads GAGVSQSPRYKVAKRGQDVALRCDPISGHVSLFWYQQALGQGPEFLTYFQNEAQLDKSGLPSDRFFAERPEGSVSTLKIQRTQQEDSAVYLCASSLTGNTEAFFGQGTRLTVV.

The chain recombines TRBV7-9 with TRBJ1-1, with a weak D call TRBD1 (6 bases). The CDR3 has 15 amino acids. The germline V gene has CDR1 SEHNR and CDR2 FQNEAQ (reference sequence). The V end lost 1 base, the J end lost 2 bases, and 11 bases lay between the germline ends. DNA of the CDR3: TGTGCCAGCAGCTTAGTTGGGACATTCAACACTGAAGCTTTCTTT. As protein: CASSLVGTFNTEAFF.

This clone was seen just once. The chain employs TRBV29-1 and TRBJ1-2; D might be TRBD1 (5 bases). V was clipped by 3 bases and J by 7 bases, with 9 bases between them. The germline gives CDR1 SQVTM, CDR2 ANQGSEA. This CDR3 is built from 11 residues. DNA of the CDR3: TGCAGCGTTGACTCAACAGGTGGCTACACCTTC. Translation: CSVDSTGGYTF.

This chain joins TRBV12-3 or TRBV12-4 and TRBJ2-1; no firm D call. V lost 2 bases and J 5 bases, leaving 4 bases between the germline ends. This CDR3 is built from 12 residues. CDR3 coding DNA: TGTGCCAGCAGTTTATCTGACAATGAGCAGTTCTTC. Its translation is CASSLSDNEQFF.

The chain joins TRBV5-1 to TRBJ2-1, with D tentatively TRBD2 (5 bases). The CDR3 is 16 amino acids. Trimming pared 1 base from V and 3 bases from J, leaving 14 bases between. Germline CDR1 and CDR2: SGHRS and YFSETQ. The CDR3 spells CASSLSSGSGYNEQFF. The CDR3 coding sequence is TGCGCCAGCAGCTTGTCCTCGGGATCAGGCTACAATGAGCAGTTCTTC. Full variable domain (missing parts from reference TRBV5-1 and TRBJ2-1): KAGVTQTPRYLIKTRGQQVTLSCSPISGHRSVSWYQQTPGQGLQFLFEYFSETQRNKGNFPGRFSGRQFSNSRSEMNVSTLELGDSALYLCASSLSSGSGYNEQFFGPGTRLTVL.

The chain is built from TRBV10-3 and TRBJ2-7, with D tentatively TRBD1 (6 bases). Germline CDR1 reads ENHRY; CDR2 reads SYGVKD. Trimming took 4 bases from V and 4 from J, leaving 17 bases between them. The CDR3 covers 15 residues. The CDR3 DNA sequence: TGTGCCATCAGTGGGCAGGACAGAGAGAGATACGAGCAGTACTTC. Translating gives CAISGQDRERYEQYF.

The genes are TRBV5-1 and TRBJ1-1; 7 bases are a match to TRBD1. Germline CDR1 SGHRS, CDR2 YFSETQ. Trimming removed 4 bases from V and 1 base from J; junction bases left unmatched: 10. The CDR3 sequence is 16 residues long. The CDR3 sequence: CASSTQSGTANTEAFF. DNA of the CDR3: TGCGCCAGCAGCACACAATCCGGGACAGCGAACACTGAAGCTTTCTTT.

The gene calls are TRBV10-3 and TRBJ1-6, with TRBD1 matching 7 bases. Germline-derived CDR1 and CDR2 are ENHRY and SYGVKD. The length of the CDR3 is 15 residues. V trimming: 6 bases; J trimming: 5 bases; junction bases outside the gene matches: 7. The CDR3 sequence: CAISQTGVDNSPLHF. The CDR3 nucleotides read TGTGCCATCAGCCAAACAGGGGTTGATAATTCACCCCTCCACTTT.

The chain links TRBV5-1 to TRBJ2-3, with D uncertain. Germline lookup yields CDR1 SGHRS and CDR2 YFSETQ. V was cut by 0 bases and J by 0 bases, with 8 bases left in between. This CDR3 is built from 15 residues. The CDR3 DNA reads TGCGCCAGCAGCTTGGACACCTCTAGCACAGATACGCAGTATTTT. Protein product: CASSLDTSSTDTQYF.

This clone showed up just once. The CDR3 region is CASSIIPGQASNQPQHF. CDR3 bases: TGTGCCAGTAGTATAATCCCAGGACAGGCCTCTAATCAGCCCCAGCATTTT. V gene TRBV19 combines with J gene TRBJ1-5; TRBD1 matches 7 bases. The CDR3 consists of 17 residues. Unmatched junction bases numbered 11, after V lost 2 bases and J lost 4 bases. CDR1 is LNHDA and CDR2 is SQIVND in the germline V gene (reference sequence).

V usage is TRBV9 and J usage is TRBJ2-7; TRBD1 aligns across 9 bases. Trimming took 2 bases from V and 5 from J; bases not matched to a gene: 5. This CDR3 contains 14 residues. Germline CDR1 SGDLS, CDR2 YYNGEE. The CDR3 DNA reads TGTGCCAGCAGCGTGCAGGACAGGGGTGACGAGCAGTACTTC. Its translation: CASSVQDRGDEQYF.

The chain is built from TRBV5-4 and TRBJ2-1, with a possible D match to TRBD1 (5 bases). This CDR3 has 12 residues. V lost 0 bases and J lost 15, with 13 bases in between. Germline CDR1 and CDR2: SGHNT and YYREEE (reference sequence). The CDR3 bases are TGTGCCAGCAGCTTGGGCAGGGCAGGTGGGTTCTTC. Protein product: CASSLGRAGGFF.

This sequence joins TRBV14 and TRBJ1-4, with 7 bases fitting TRBD1. The CDR3 loop spans 17 amino acids. Trimming cost V 4 bases and J 0 bases; bases outside gene matches: 8. CDR1 is SGHDN, CDR2 FVKESK, per germline. The CDR3 loop reads CASSRLTGDATNEKLFF. CDR3 in DNA: TGTGCCAGCAGCCGGTTAACAGGGGACGCAACTAATGAAAAACTGTTTTTT.